The next 13 T cell receptor beta chains were all read from a single sample in a study of T cell repertoires in cytomegalovirus infection. TCRdb analysed the reads with MiXCR anew, one entry per CDR3 protein. The data show 150,000 to 200,000 distinct CDR3 sequences, with 15% to 20% seen just once and 2.5% to 3% held by the top ten. Sequenced sample: PBMCs. The receptor set was obtained from a human donor in good health (CMV status not recorded). Some clones in this sample may be carry-over from other donors' samples.

The chain combines TRBV7-1 with TRBJ2-6, with TRBD1 as a possible D gene (6 bases). TRBV7-1 has ORF status, its function being uncertain. This CDR3 has 14 residues. V was clipped by 10 bases and J by 2 bases, with 12 bases between them. CDR3 DNA sequence: TGTGCCATCGATTCAGGGGCTGGGGCCAACGTCCTGACTTTC. Its translation is CAIDSGAGANVLTF.

The CDR3 reads CASRTSGRRHEQFF. CDR3 DNA sequence: TGTGCCAGCAGGACTAGCGGGAGGCGGCATGAGCAGTTCTTC. This chain links TRBV6-2 or TRBV6-3 with TRBJ2-1; TRBD2 matches 13 bases. This CDR3 is 14 amino acids long. The J segment lost 8 bases and the V segment lost 6 bases, leaving 4 bases of the junction unmatched. Germline CDR1 is MNHEY and CDR2 is SVGEGT.

This clonotype was counted at least ten times. The chain carries TRBV7-8 and TRBJ1-1; 7 bases are a match to TRBD1. The CDR3 extends over 14 amino acids. CDR1 is SGHVS, CDR2 FQNEAQ, per germline. The V segment lost 0 bases and the J segment 8 bases; nucleotides outside the gene matches: 6. DNA for the CDR3: TGTGCCAGCAGCTTAGCTGGGGCAGGGGGGGAAGCTTTCTTT. It is translated as CASSLAGAGGEAFF.

This clonotype came up once. This chain links TRBV12-3 or TRBV12-4 with TRBJ1-4; TRBD1 aligns across 7 bases. Germline trimming cut 1 base from V and 5 bases from J; bases unmatched to any gene: 1. This CDR3 comprises 14 residues. CDR3 coding DNA: TGTGCCAGCAGTTTAGGACAGGGAAATGAAAAACTGTTTTTT. It encodes CASSLGQGNEKLFF.

This clonotype was picked up many times. This chain uses TRBV7-9 with TRBJ2-5, with 9 bases aligning to TRBD1. CDR3 length: 15 amino acids. J gave up 4 bases and V 3 bases, and 6 bases lay outside the gene matches. Germline CDR1 reads SEHNR; CDR2 reads FQNEAQ (reference sequence). CDR3 sequence (DNA): TGTGCCAGCAGCTTCCGGGACAGGGACTCAGAGACCCAGTACTTC. Translation gives CASSFRDRDSETQYF.

V is TRBV7-9 and J is TRBJ1-1; TRBD1 is a possible D gene (6 bases). CDR1 is SEHNR and CDR2 is FQNEAQ in the germline V gene (reference sequence). The length of the CDR3 is 14 residues. Trimming left V 8 bases short and J 5 bases short, with 18 bases between. The CDR3 region is CASLGGPRYTEAFF. In nucleotides, the CDR3 is TGTGCCAGCTTAGGGGGGCCCAGGTATACTGAAGCTTTCTTT.

CDR3 amino acids: CASTNDGHPLPYGYTF. CDR3 nucleotides: TGTGCCAGTACCAACGACGGCCATCCACTGCCCTATGGCTACACCTTC. The V gene is TRBV19, the J gene TRBJ1-2; no firm D call. Germline V gives CDR1 LNHDA, CDR2 SQIVND (reference sequence). The CDR3 sequence is 16 residues long. The germline V and J ends were trimmed by 7 bases and 4 bases, with 22 bases remaining between them.

This chain uses TRBV4-1 with TRBJ2-2; weak D call: TRBD1 (6 bases). Trimming cost V 0 bases and J 5 bases, with 19 bases left between them. This CDR3 comprises 18 residues. Per the germline V gene, CDR1 is MGHRA and CDR2 is YSYEKL. The CDR3 here is CASSQDFEDRLMTGELFF. The CDR3 DNA follows: TGCGCCAGCAGCCAAGATTTCGAGGACAGACTCATGACCGGGGAGCTGTTTTTT.

CDR3 region: CASKPAGGSYNEQFF. DNA of the CDR3: TGTGCCAGCAAGCCAGCGGGAGGGTCCTACAATGAGCAGTTCTTC. The rearrangement links TRBV28 to TRBJ2-1; 10 nucleotides match TRBD2. The J segment lost 1 base and the V segment lost 7 bases, leaving 4 bases of the junction unmatched. Per the germline V gene, CDR1 is MDHEN and CDR2 is SYDVKM. This CDR3 has 15 residues.

This clonotype appeared many times. This chain links TRBV14 with TRBJ1-1; no clear D. The CDR3 extends over 15 amino acids. V dropped 0 bases and J dropped 3 bases, with 11 bases sitting between them. From germline, CDR1 is SGHDN and CDR2 FVKESK. In DNA, the CDR3 is TGTGCCAGCAGCCAAGATAAGTGGGCAGACACTGAAGCTTTCTTT. Protein product: CASSQDKWADTEAFF.

The chain is built from TRBV6-1 and TRBJ1-1; possible D gene TRBD1, 6 bases. CDR3 length: 13 amino acids. V lost 7 bases, J lost 1 base, and 10 bases lay in between. The germline CDR1 and CDR2 sequences are MNHNS and SASEGT. DNA of the CDR3: TGTGCCAGCAAGAAGGGGGGGAACACTGAAGCTTTCTTT. Translated, it gives CASKKGGNTEAFF.

This clonotype was observed many times. The V call is TRBV7-4, the J call TRBJ1-5; D perhaps matches TRBD1 (5 bases). This CDR3 spans 13 amino acids. The germline V gene has CDR1 SGHVT and CDR2 SQSDAQ. V gave up 10 bases and J gave up 0 bases, with 10 bases separating them. CDR3 DNA: TGTGCCAAAACAGGAAATAGCAATCAGCCCCAGCATTTT. Translation: CAKTGNSNQPQHF.

In this sample, this clonotype turned up a few times. The chain links TRBV10-3 to TRBJ1-1; TRBD1 might be the D (5 bases). CDR1 and CDR2 (germline): ENHRY, SYGVKD. This CDR3 region has 16 residues. V gave up 4 bases and J gave up 0 bases, with 15 bases separating them. CDR3 DNA sequence: TGTGCCATCAGTGGGACGGGGCAACTAATGAACACTGAAGCTTTCTTT. Translation gives CAISGTGQLMNTEAFF.